Below are 28 T cell receptor beta chains sequenced from a single sample in a study of sequential checkpoint blockade in melanoma. This sample's treatment: randomized to nivolumab then ipilimumab (arm A) or the reverse (arm B). The data were produced by immunoSEQ multiplex PCR, yet TCRdb's version contains in-frame clones alone and is incomplete. Counted here are about 17,000 clones, just over 70% occurring once; the ten biggest clones make up around 11%. The starting material was CD8+ T cells sorted from blood (inferred from file names), obtained from a patient given nivolumab and ipilimumab in sequence. The source of these receptors is a human donor with melanoma.

The chain couples TRBV27 to TRBJ2-1, with 7 bases that match TRBD2. The ends lost 7 bases at V and 8 bases at J; junction bases unmatched: 20. The CDR3 extends over 17 amino acids. Looked up from germline, CDR1 is MNHEY and CDR2 is SMNVEV (reference sequence). The CDR3 spells CASTAAPTSWESDEQFF. CDR3 nucleotide sequence: TGTGCCAGCACCGCGGCCCCGACTAGCTGGGAAAGTGATGAGCAGTTCTTC.

The chain recombines TRBV27 with TRBJ2-7, with no clear D. The CDR3 has 14 amino acids. V was clipped by 4 bases and J by 2 bases, with 12 bases between them. Germline V gene lookup returns CDR1 MNHEY and CDR2 SMNVEV (reference sequence). The CDR3 DNA follows: TGTGCCAGCAGTTCAGGCCAGAGACCCTACGAGCAGTACTTC. This translates into CASSSGQRPYEQYF.

The V and J genes are TRBV7-9 and TRBJ1-4; 7 nucleotides line up with TRBD1. CDR3 length: 18 residues. V shed 5 bases and J 3 bases; nucleotides not matched to a gene: 15. Germline values: CDR1 SEHNR, CDR2 FQNEAQ (reference sequence). In DNA, the CDR3 is TGTGCCAGCAGCCCCCGGACAGGCGCCCTGGGGGCTAATGAAAAACTGTTTTTT. It is translated as CASSPRTGALGANEKLFF.

V gene TRBV27 combines with J gene TRBJ2-2, with 11 bases lining up with TRBD1. CDR1 is MNHEY, CDR2 SMNVEV, per germline (reference sequence). The CDR3 extends over 18 amino acids. Germline trimming cut 4 bases from V and 2 bases from J; bases unmatched to any gene: 9. CDR3 sequence reads: CASSSPDRGLINTGELFF. The CDR3 DNA sequence: TGTGCCAGCAGTTCCCCGGACAGGGGGCTTATCAACACCGGGGAGCTGTTTTTT.

This rearrangement joins TRBV9 to TRBJ1-1, with TRBD1 as a possible D gene (6 bases). Trimming left V 0 bases short and J 1 base short, with 7 bases between. This CDR3 comprises 14 residues. Germline loops: CDR1 SGDLS, CDR2 YYNGEE. The CDR3: CASSVAQGNTEAFF. The CDR3, as DNA: TGTGCCAGCAGCGTAGCACAGGGGAACACTGAAGCTTTCTTT.

The gene calls are TRBV4-3 and TRBJ1-1; tentatively, D is TRBD1 (5 bases). The CDR3 spans 13 residues. From germline, CDR1 is LGHNA and CDR2 YSLEER. V was clipped by 6 bases and J by 5 bases, with 13 bases between them. The CDR3 spells CASRPGRVTEAFF. For the CDR3, the DNA is TGCGCCAGCAGGCCAGGCAGGGTGACTGAAGCTTTCTTT.

The chain uses TRBV29-1 and TRBJ1-2; D is perhaps TRBD1 (5 bases). CDR1 SQVTM and CDR2 ANQGSEA come from the germline V gene. Deletions cut 1 base from V and 6 bases from J, with 18 bases between. The CDR3 runs to 15 residues. The CDR3 nucleotides are TGCAGCGTTGAAGGGGGGGACCCAGGAGGGAATGGCTACACCTTC. Translating gives CSVEGGDPGGNGYTF.

CDR3 residues: CASSLTGGLAGAHEQFF. DNA for the CDR3: TGTGCCAGCAGTTTGACAGGGGGACTAGCGGGAGCTCATGAGCAGTTCTTC. This rearrangement joins TRBV27 to TRBJ2-1; 14 bases are a match to TRBD2. V was pared by 3 bases and J by 8 bases, with 9 bases of the junction left unmatched. The CDR3 covers 17 residues. CDR1 and CDR2 from the germline V gene are MNHEY and SMNVEV (reference sequence).

CDR3 in amino acids: CASSLSGGSGEQYF. CDR3 in DNA: TGCGCCAGCAGCTTGTCGGGGGGGTCAGGCGAGCAGTACTTC. The V and J genes are TRBV5-1 and TRBJ2-7; 8 positions agree with TRBD2. This CDR3 is built from 14 residues. V gave up 1 base and J gave up 6 bases; unmatched junction bases: 6. The germline V gene encodes CDR1 SGHRS and CDR2 YFSETQ.

This clone has a single count. CDR3 DNA: TGTGCCAGCAGCGCACGGGGCGGGGGAACACGACTAGACGAGCAGTACTTC. Translating it yields CASSARGGGTRLDEQYF. The gene calls are TRBV7-9 and TRBJ2-7; 7 bases are shared with TRBD2. The CDR3 is 17 residues long. Trimming took 5 bases from V and 5 from J; bases not matched to a gene: 18. Germline assignment: CDR1 SEHNR and CDR2 FQNEAQ (reference sequence).

V and J are TRBV4-3 and TRBJ2-2; no reliable D call. Trimming took 5 bases from V and 5 from J, leaving 9 bases between them. The CDR3 contains 13 residues. Germline V gene lookup returns CDR1 LGHNA and CDR2 YSLEER. The CDR3 spells CASSFGETGELFF. Here the CDR3 DNA reads TGCGCCAGCAGCTTTGGAGAGACCGGGGAGCTGTTTTTT.

This clone turned up a few times. The J gene is TRBJ1-1, the V gene TRBV7-9; TRBD1 agrees at 7 bases. Germline CDR1 and CDR2: SEHNR and FQNEAQ (reference sequence). This CDR3 region has 15 residues. J lost 1 base, V lost 5 bases, and 7 bases had no gene match. CDR3 residues: CASSTMRQGNTEAFF. As DNA, the CDR3 is TGTGCCAGCAGCACAATGCGACAGGGGAACACTGAAGCTTTCTTT.

The chain recombines TRBV19 with TRBJ2-1, with 8 nucleotides matching TRBD1. In germline, CDR1 is LNHDA, CDR2 SQIVND (reference sequence). This CDR3 is built from 15 residues. The junction had 1 base not matched to a gene; V was cut back by 0 bases and J by 3 bases. The CDR3 reads CASSIEDRVYNEQFF. The DNA of the CDR3 is TGTGCCAGTAGTATAGAGGACAGGGTCTACAATGAGCAGTTCTTC.

The chain employs TRBV2 and TRBJ2-1, with 7 bases fitting TRBD1. From germline, CDR1 is SNHLY and CDR2 FYNNEI. This CDR3 comprises 12 residues. V dropped 6 bases and J dropped 8; count of bases not matched to a gene: 4. In nucleotides, the CDR3 is TGTGCCAGCAGGACAGGGTACGATGAGCAGTTCTTC. It specifies CASRTGYDEQFF.

Here the CDR3 DNA reads TGTGCCAGTCACGGACAGGGAAATGAGCAGTTCTTC. Amino acid sequence: CASHGQGNEQFF. The chain carries TRBV19 and TRBJ2-1; 8 nucleotides line up with TRBD1. CDR1 and CDR2 (germline): LNHDA, SQIVND (reference sequence). The CDR3 loop spans 12 amino acids. The ends lost 8 bases at V and 7 bases at J; junction bases unmatched: 4.

The chain uses TRBV6-6 and TRBJ2-5; unclear D gene. Trimming left V 6 bases short and J 5 bases short, with 13 bases between. Germline V gene sequence: CDR1 MNHNY, CDR2 SVGAGI (reference sequence). The CDR3 has 13 residues. CDR3 in amino acids: CASSRHVGETQYF. The DNA for the CDR3 is TGTGCCAGCAGCAGACACGTTGGGGAGACCCAGTACTTC.

The V and J genes are TRBV9 and TRBJ2-2, with D tentatively TRBD2 (6 bases). Trimming took 0 bases from V and 7 from J, leaving 10 bases between them. Germline CDR1 is SGDLS and CDR2 is YYNGEE. The CDR3 covers 14 residues. CDR3 sequence: CASSVGGGGGELFF. For the CDR3, the DNA is TGTGCCAGCAGCGTAGGTGGGGGAGGCGGGGAGCTGTTTTTT. Complete variable domain (other parts from reference TRBV9 and TRBJ2-2): DSGVTQTPKHLITATGQRVTLRCSPRSGDLSVYWYQQSLDQGLQFLIQYYNGEERAKGNILERFSAQQFPDLHSELNLSSLELGDSALYFCASSVGGGGGELFFGEGSRLTVL.

The chain combines TRBV28 with TRBJ2-7, with 7 bases that match TRBD2. The V gene end was trimmed by 3 bases and the J gene end by 6 bases; junction bases not matched to a gene: 8. Germline CDR1 and CDR2: MDHEN and SYDVKM. The CDR3 runs 14 residues. The CDR3 is CASSFLSGRSEQYF. CDR3 DNA sequence: TGTGCCAGCAGTTTCCTTAGCGGGCGCAGCGAGCAGTACTTC. The full variable domain, with the rest looked up from reference TRBV28 and TRBJ2-7, is DVKVTQSSRYLVKRTGEKVFLECVQDMDHENMFWYRQDPGLGLRLIYFSYDVKMKEKGDIPEGYSVSREKKERFSLILESASTNQTSMYLCASSFLSGRSEQYFGPGTRLTVT.

A single count supports this clone. The genes are TRBV6-5 and TRBJ2-3, with 9 positions matching TRBD2. The CDR3 consists of 16 residues. Germline V CDR1 and CDR2: MNHEY, SVGAGI. After removal of 2 bases from V and 5 bases from J, the junction contained 8 bases not matched to a gene. CDR3 in amino acids: CASSYPGGRDRDTQYF. DNA for the CDR3: TGTGCCAGCAGTTACCCGGGCGGGAGGGATCGAGATACGCAGTATTTT.

The chain employs TRBV9 and TRBJ2-1; 7 bases match TRBD2. Germline assignment: CDR1 SGDLS and CDR2 YYNGEE. With V trimmed by 0 bases and J by 4 bases, 7 bases remained unmatched. This CDR3 spans 16 amino acids. The CDR3 DNA reads as TGTGCCAGCAGCGTAGGCTTTGCGGGGGTATACAATGAGCAGTTCTTC. As protein: CASSVGFAGVYNEQFF.

CDR3 residues: CASSLGEELSGNTIYF. DNA of the CDR3: TGTGCCAGCAGCTTAGGCGAAGAGCTCTCTGGAAACACCATATATTTT. The chain combines TRBV7-6 with TRBJ1-3, with D unclear. V dropped 1 base and J dropped 0 bases, with 10 bases sitting between them. The CDR3 sequence is 16 residues long. Germline V gene sequence: CDR1 SGHVS, CDR2 FNYEAQ.

This clone has a handful of counts. The genes are TRBV4-3 and TRBJ2-1; D might be TRBD1 (6 bases). V lost 9 bases and J 13 bases, leaving 19 bases between the germline ends. The CDR3 extends over 12 amino acids. CDR1 LGHNA and CDR2 YSLEER come from the germline V gene. CDR3 in amino acids: CASGTTTQGQFF. As DNA, the CDR3 is TGCGCCAGTGGGACAACTACCCAAGGCCAGTTCTTC.

V is TRBV7-8 and J is TRBJ2-1, with D tentatively TRBD2 (6 bases). CDR1 SGHVS and CDR2 FQNEAQ come from the germline V gene. CDR3 length equals 15 residues. Trimming took off 1 base at V and 4 bases at J, with 11 bases between the two ends. The CDR3, as DNA: TGTGCCAGCAGCTTAGGAGTAGCGGAATACAATGAGCAGTTCTTC. Translation gives CASSLGVAEYNEQFF. Complete variable domain (other parts from reference TRBV7-8 and TRBJ2-1): GAGVSQSPRYKVAKRGQDVALRCDPISGHVSLFWYQQALGQGPEFLTYFQNEAQLDKSGLPSDRFFAERPEGSVSTLKIQRTQQEDSAVYLCASSLGVAEYNEQFFGPGTRLTVL.

This chain uses TRBV4-3 with TRBJ2-3; D is unclear. The V gene's germline CDR1 is LGHNA and CDR2 YSLEER. The CDR3 runs 16 residues. The V end lost 4 bases, the J end lost 1 base, and 15 bases lay between the germline ends. The CDR3 DNA reads TGCGCCAGCAGCCCCTCAACCGAGCGCCGCACAGATACGCAGTATTTT. Its protein product is CASSPSTERRTDTQYF.

This clone was seen more than once but under ten times. The CDR3 is CASSLTGRTNEKLFF. As DNA, the CDR3 is TGTGCCAGCAGCTTGACAGGGCGGACTAATGAAAAACTGTTTTTT. This rearrangement joins TRBV5-5 to TRBJ1-4, with a tentative D call TRBD1 (6 bases). CDR1 and CDR2 from the germline V gene are SGHKS and YYEKEE (reference sequence). CDR3 length: 15 residues. Trimming took off 1 base at V and 2 bases at J, with 9 bases between the two ends.

The chain is built from TRBV11-1 and TRBJ2-2; TRBD1 is a possible D gene (6 bases). The length of the CDR3 is 17 residues. Germline lookup yields CDR1 SGHAT and CDR2 FQDESV (reference sequence). Deletions cut 3 bases from V and 5 bases from J, with 19 bases between. In DNA form, the CDR3 reads TGTGCCAGCAGCTTGGAACTTACAGGGTCGGGGACCGGGGAGCTGTTTTTT. Protein product: CASSLELTGSGTGELFF.

J is TRBJ2-1 and V is TRBV4-3; perhaps TRBD2 as D (5 bases). Per germline, CDR1 LGHNA and CDR2 YSLEER. The CDR3 is made up of 12 amino acids. V lost 4 bases, J lost 9 bases, and 10 bases lay in between. The CDR3 sequence is CASSLGLGEQFF. CDR3 in DNA: TGCGCCAGCAGCCTAGGACTTGGTGAGCAGTTCTTC.

This chain uses TRBV19 with TRBJ2-7; 9 nucleotides match TRBD1. Germline CDR1 and CDR2: LNHDA and SQIVND (reference sequence). Trimming cost V 7 bases and J 6 bases; bases outside gene matches: 4. The CDR3 runs to 12 residues. The CDR3 reads CASKQGAREQYF. The CDR3, as DNA: TGTGCCAGTAAACAGGGGGCGCGCGAGCAGTACTTC.